This T cell receptor (beta chain) was recorded in a study of T cells in Graves' hyperthyroidism and ophthalmopathy. Study as a whole: Peripheral blood was acquired at first diagnosis, ahead of any therapy whatsoever. Study-wide results and caveats: Ophthalmopathy cases were set apart from stable hyperthyroidism by a 13 V-J model. Most expanded thyroid clonotypes above 0.001 also appeared in blood.

This clonotype was observed a few times. What it binds is not known. RNA transcripts gave rise to amplified TCR beta CDR3 regions. Researchers ran a first-round RT-PCR on the TCR CDR3 using the HTBI primer set. TCRdb independently ran MiXCR on the multiplex PCR reads; one entry per CDR3 protein. This sample has around 580,000 distinct CDR3 sequences; approximately 15% occur once, and the top ten carry around 19%. V was pared by 6 bases and J by 15 bases, with 18 bases between. The CDR3 loop spans 12 amino acids. The germline V gene encodes CDR1 SNHLY and CDR2 FYNNEI. Specimen: blood. The TCR sequence derives from a woman between 18 and 29 years old with Graves' hyperthyroidism. The V and J genes are TRBV2 and TRBJ2-1; D is unclear. The CDR3 bases are TGTGCCAGCAGATCCTCGGGCCCAATGCTGTTCTTC. This translates into CASRSSGPMLFF.